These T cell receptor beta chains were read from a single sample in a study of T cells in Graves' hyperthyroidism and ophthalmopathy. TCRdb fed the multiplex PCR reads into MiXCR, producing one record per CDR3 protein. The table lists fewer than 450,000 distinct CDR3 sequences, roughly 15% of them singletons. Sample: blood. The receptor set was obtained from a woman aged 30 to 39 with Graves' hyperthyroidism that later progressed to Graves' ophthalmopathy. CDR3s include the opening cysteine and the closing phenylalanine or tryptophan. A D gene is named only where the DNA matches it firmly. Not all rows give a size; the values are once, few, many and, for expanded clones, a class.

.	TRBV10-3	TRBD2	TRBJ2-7	CAISELWTSGPTSEQYF	TGTGCCATCAGTGAGCTTTGGACTAGCGGCCCTACGTCTGAGCAGTACTTC
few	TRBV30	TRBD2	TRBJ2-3	CAWSVFFGGSADTQYF	TGTGCCTGGAGTGTTTTCTTCGGCGGGAGTGCAGATACGCAGTATTTT
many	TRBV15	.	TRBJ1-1	CATSRPPPQLNPNTEAFF	TGTGCCACCAGCAGGCCTCCCCCTCAGCTTAACCCGAACACTGAAGCTTTCTTT
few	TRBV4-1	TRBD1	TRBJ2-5	CASRRTGLQETQYF	TGCGCCAGCAGAAGGACAGGATTACAAGAGACCCAGTACTTC
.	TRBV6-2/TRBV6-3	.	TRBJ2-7	CASSYVPGRRTYEQYF	TGTGCCAGCAGTTATGTTCCGGGACGCCGGACCTACGAGCAGTACTTC
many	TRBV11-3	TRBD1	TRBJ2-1	CASSLGGGHEQFF	TGTGCCAGCAGCTTAGGAGGGGGCCATGAGCAGTTCTTC
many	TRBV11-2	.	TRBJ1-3	CASSLETAVSGNTIYF	TGTGCCAGCAGCTTAGAGACGGCGGTGTCTGGAAACACCATATATTTT
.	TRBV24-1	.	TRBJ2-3	CATSDLLEDTQYF	TGTGCCACCAGTGACCTTCTAGAGGATACGCAGTATTTT
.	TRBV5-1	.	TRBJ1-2	CASSQSNYGYTF	TGCGCCAGCAGCCAATCTAACTATGGCTACACCTTC
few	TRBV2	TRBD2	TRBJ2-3	CASSTGTNGAGVPDTQYF	TGTGCCAGCAGCACCGGGACTAACGGGGCAGGTGTACCAGATACGCAGTATTTT
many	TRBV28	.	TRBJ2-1	CASSLWRGESSYNEQFF	TGTGCCAGCAGTTTATGGCGCGGGGAGAGCTCCTACAATGAGCAGTTCTTC
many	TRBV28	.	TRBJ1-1	CASPLNTEAFF	TGTGCCAGCCCGCTGAACACTGAAGCTTTCTTT
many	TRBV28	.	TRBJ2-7	CASSSGYDEQYF	TGTGCCAGCAGCTCAGGGTATGACGAGCAGTACTTC
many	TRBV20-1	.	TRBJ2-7	CSAGRGEQYF	TGCAGTGCGGGGCGTGGAGAGCAGTACTTC
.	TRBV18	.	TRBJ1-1	CASQGTSTNTEAFF	TGTGCCAGCCAGGGGACTTCAACAAACACTGAAGCTTTCTTT
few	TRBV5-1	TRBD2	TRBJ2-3	CASSLPAGSGTDTQYF	TGCGCCAGCAGCTTGCCAGCGGGGTCTGGTACAGATACGCAGTATTTT
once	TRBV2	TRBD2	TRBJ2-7	CASSSLAGVSSYEQYF	TGTGCCAGCAGTTCACTAGCGGGAGTTAGCTCCTACGAGCAGTACTTC
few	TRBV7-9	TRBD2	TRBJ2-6	CASSSVSGTSGKLRANVLTF	TGTGCCAGCAGCTCGGTCTCCGGGACTAGCGGGAAGTTGAGGGCCAACGTCCTGACTTTC
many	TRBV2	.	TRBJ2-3	CASRLTLSTDTQYF	TGTGCCAGCAGGCTGACTCTCAGCACAGATACGCAGTATTTT
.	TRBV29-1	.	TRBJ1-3	CSVEDEVSGNTIYF	TGCAGCGTTGAAGATGAGGTCTCTGGAAACACCATATATTTT
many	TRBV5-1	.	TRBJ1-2	CASSLAPGVGSRGYTF	TGCGCCAGCAGCTTGGCCCCGGGGGTCGGTTCGCGGGGCTACACCTTC
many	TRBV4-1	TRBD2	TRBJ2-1	CASSQDKGSGRSNEQFF	TGCGCCAGCAGCCAAGATAAAGGCAGCGGGAGAAGCAATGAGCAGTTCTTC
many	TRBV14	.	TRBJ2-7	CASSQTGWGVGYEQYF	TGTGCCAGCAGCCAGACCGGATGGGGAGTTGGTTACGAGCAGTACTTC
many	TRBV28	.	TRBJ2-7	CASSSGVYEQYF	TGTGCCAGCAGTTCTGGAGTCTACGAGCAGTACTTC
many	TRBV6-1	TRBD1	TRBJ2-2	CASRSFVGTGFGGELFF	TGTGCCAGCAGGTCCTTTGTCGGGACAGGGTTCGGCGGGGAGCTGTTTTTT
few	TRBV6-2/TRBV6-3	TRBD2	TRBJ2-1	CASSYHASGSYNEQFF	TGTGCCAGCAGTTACCACGCTAGCGGCTCCTACAATGAGCAGTTCTTC
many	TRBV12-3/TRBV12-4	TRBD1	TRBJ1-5	CASSLNRGPQHF	TGTGCCAGCAGTTTAAACAGGGGGCCCCAGCATTTT
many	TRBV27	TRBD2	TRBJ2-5	CASRPPGLADKYQETQYF	TGTGCCAGCAGACCACCGGGACTAGCGGATAAATACCAAGAGACCCAGTACTTC
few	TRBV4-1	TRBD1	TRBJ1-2	CASSQATGYYGYTF	TGCGCCAGCAGCCAAGCGACAGGGTACTATGGCTACACCTTC
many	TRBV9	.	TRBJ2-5	CASSVDAGQETQYF	TGTGCCAGCAGCGTAGACGCAGGCCAAGAGACCCAGTACTTC
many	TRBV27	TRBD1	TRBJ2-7	CASSLGQGQSPGGTSRPYEQYF	TGTGCCAGCAGTTTGGGACAGGGGCAAAGCCCTGGCGGGACCTCTCGCCCCTACGAGCAGTACTTC
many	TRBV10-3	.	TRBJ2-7	CAISGGRNEQYF	TGTGCCATCAGCGGGGGGCGGAACGAGCAGTACTTC
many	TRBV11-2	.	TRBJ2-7	CASSSTGTGNYEQYF	TGTGCCAGCAGCTCCACCGGGACGGGGAACTACGAGCAGTACTTC
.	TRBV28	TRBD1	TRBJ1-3	CASGSLGQGALNF	TGTGCCAGCGGTTCCCTAGGACAGGGGGCGCTAAATTTT
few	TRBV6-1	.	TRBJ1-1	CASSDRNGGEAFF	TGTGCCAGCAGTGACCGGAATGGCGGTGAAGCTTTCTTT
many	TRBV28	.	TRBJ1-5	CASREAYSNQPQHF	TGTGCCAGCAGAGAGGCCTATAGCAATCAGCCCCAGCATTTT
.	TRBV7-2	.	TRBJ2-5	CASSLGSKETQYF	TGTGCCAGCAGCTTGGGTTCTAAAGAGACCCAGTACTTC
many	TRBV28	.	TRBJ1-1	CASSFEFRGENTEAFF	TGTGCCAGCAGTTTTGAATTTCGAGGAGAGAACACTGAAGCTTTCTTT
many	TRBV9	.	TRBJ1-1	CASSVEGRVGTEAFF	TGTGCCAGCAGCGTAGAAGGGAGAGTAGGCACTGAAGCTTTCTTT
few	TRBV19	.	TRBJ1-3	CASSIGAALAFSGNTIYF	TGTGCCAGTAGTATAGGGGCAGCGCTTGCTTTCTCTGGAAACACCATATATTTT
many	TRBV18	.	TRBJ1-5	CASSPPGQPNQPQHF	TGTGCCAGCTCACCACCTGGACAGCCCAATCAGCCCCAGCATTTT
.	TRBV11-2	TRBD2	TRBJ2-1	CASSWASGGALSYNEQFF	TGTGCCAGCAGCTGGGCGAGCGGGGGGGCTTTGTCCTACAATGAGCAGTTCTTC
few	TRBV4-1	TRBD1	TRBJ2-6	CASSQVWDRGYSGANVLTF	TGCGCCAGCAGCCAAGTGTGGGACAGGGGATACTCTGGGGCCAACGTCCTGACTTTC
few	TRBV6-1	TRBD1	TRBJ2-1	CASSELGTGSYNEQFF	TGTGCCAGCAGTGAATTAGGGACAGGCTCCTACAATGAGCAGTTCTTC
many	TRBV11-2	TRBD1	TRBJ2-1	CASSLAGGSEQFF	TGTGCCAGCAGCTTAGCAGGGGGCAGTGAGCAGTTCTTC
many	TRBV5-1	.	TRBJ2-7	CASSLVGGEQYF	TGCGCCAGCAGCTTGGTGGGGGGCGAGCAGTACTTC
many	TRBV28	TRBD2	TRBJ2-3	CASNTLAGGRDTQYF	TGTGCCAGCAACACACTAGCGGGGGGGCGCGATACGCAGTATTTT